The present entry profiles one T cell receptor (beta chain) with its context. Its antigen is not identified. The data originate from a study of T cells in women clearing cervical HPV infection. Study-level points and caveats: CIN3+ cases had significantly higher TCR repertoire richness than controls, but evenness did not differ. A classifier using richness and V gene abundances reached an AUC of nearly 0.85.

Sequenced by immunoSEQ multiplex PCR; TCRdb stores in-frame clones only, minus some. The sample totals roughly 45,000 clones. Sequencing input: blood buffy coat. This TCR came from a woman aged 18 to 75 with a cervical HPV16 infection that either progressed to CIN3+ or cleared (not recorded which).

The CDR3 sequence: CASSLRGGLAGAYNEQFF. CDR3 DNA (partial): TGCGCCAGCAGCTTGCGGGGCGGGCTAGCGGGGGCCTACAATGAG. The chain combines TRBV5-1 with TRBJ2-1, with 10 bases lining up with TRBD2. The observed sequence ends 3 residues before the CDR3 terminus, with the missing tail filled in from the germline J gene. The germline CDR1 and CDR2 sequences are SGHRS and YFSETQ. V trimming: 1 base; J trimming: 2 bases; junction bases outside the gene matches: 9. CDR3 length equals 18 residues.